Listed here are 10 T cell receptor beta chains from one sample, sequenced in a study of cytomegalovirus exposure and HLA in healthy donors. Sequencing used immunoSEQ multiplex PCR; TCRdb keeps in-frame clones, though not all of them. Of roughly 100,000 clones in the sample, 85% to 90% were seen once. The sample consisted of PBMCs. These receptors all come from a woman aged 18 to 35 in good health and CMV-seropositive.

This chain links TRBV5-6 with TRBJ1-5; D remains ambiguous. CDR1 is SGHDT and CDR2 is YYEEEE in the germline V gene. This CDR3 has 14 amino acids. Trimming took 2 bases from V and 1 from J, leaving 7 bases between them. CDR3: CASSFRLSNQPQHF. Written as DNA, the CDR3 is TGTGCCAGCAGCTTCCGGTTGAGCAATCAGCCCCAGCATTTT.

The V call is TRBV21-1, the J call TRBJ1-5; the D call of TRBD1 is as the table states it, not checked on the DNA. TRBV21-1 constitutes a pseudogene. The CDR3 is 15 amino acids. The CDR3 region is CASSHRVPFHQPQHF. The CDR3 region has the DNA TGTGCCAGCAGCCACAGGGTCCCTTTCCATCAGCCCCAGCATTTT.

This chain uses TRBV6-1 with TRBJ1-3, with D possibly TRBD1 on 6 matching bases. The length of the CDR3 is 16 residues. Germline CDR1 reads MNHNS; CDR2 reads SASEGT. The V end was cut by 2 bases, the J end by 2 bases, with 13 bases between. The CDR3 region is CASSERAGAAGNTIYF. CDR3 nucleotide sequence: TGTGCCAGCAGTGAAAGGGCGGGGGCGGCTGGAAACACCATATATTTT.

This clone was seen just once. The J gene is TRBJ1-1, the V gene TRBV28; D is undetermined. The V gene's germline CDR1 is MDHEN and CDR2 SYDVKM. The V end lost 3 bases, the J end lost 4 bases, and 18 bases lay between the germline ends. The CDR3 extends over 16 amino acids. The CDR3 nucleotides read TGTGCCAGCAGTTTTTTGACTTCCCCCAGTGGCACTGAAGCTTTCTTT. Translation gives CASSFLTSPSGTEAFF.

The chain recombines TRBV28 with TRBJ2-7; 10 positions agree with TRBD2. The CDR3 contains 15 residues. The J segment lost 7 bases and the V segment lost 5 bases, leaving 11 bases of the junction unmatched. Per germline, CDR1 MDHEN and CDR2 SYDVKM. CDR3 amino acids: CASSAPSAGGVEQYF. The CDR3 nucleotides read TGTGCCAGCAGTGCCCCCTCAGCGGGGGGGGTTGAGCAGTACTTC.

The CDR3 reads CASSLPKGIGYTF. The CDR3 nucleotides are TGTGCCAGCAGTTTACCCAAGGGGATTGGCTACACCTTC. The chain recombines TRBV28 with TRBJ1-2; D is possibly TRBD1 (5 bases). The CDR3 length is 13 residues. Germline V CDR1 and CDR2: MDHEN, SYDVKM. V was shortened by 2 bases and J by 7 bases, with 11 bases between the two germline ends.

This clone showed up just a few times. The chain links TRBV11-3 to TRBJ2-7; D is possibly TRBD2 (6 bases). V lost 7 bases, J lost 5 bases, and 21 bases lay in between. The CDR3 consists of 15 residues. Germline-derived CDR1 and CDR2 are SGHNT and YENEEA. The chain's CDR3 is CASTLGVTGLDEQYF. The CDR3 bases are TGTGCCAGCACGCTTGGGGTTACGGGACTTGACGAGCAGTACTTC.

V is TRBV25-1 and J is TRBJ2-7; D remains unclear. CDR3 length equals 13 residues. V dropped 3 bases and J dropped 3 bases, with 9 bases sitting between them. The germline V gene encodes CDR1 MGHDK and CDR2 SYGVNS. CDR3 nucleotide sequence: TGTGCCAGCAGTGACCCAGTTCACTACGAGCAGTACTTC. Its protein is CASSDPVHYEQYF.

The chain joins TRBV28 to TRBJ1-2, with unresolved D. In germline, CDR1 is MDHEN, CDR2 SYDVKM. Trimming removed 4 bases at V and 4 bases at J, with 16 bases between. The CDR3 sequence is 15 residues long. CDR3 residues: CASSSLDTKFYGYTF. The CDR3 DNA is TGTGCCAGCAGTTCCCTCGATACAAAATTCTATGGCTACACCTTC.

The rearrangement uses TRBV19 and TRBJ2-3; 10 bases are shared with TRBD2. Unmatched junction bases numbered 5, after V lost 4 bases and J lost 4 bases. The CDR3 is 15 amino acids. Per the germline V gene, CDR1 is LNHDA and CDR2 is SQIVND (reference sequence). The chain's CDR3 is CASSSSGGLADTQYF. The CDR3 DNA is TGTGCCAGTAGTAGTAGCGGGGGGCTCGCAGATACGCAGTATTTT.